These T cell receptor beta chains were read from a single sample in a study of blood T cell repertoires in COVID-19. Profiled with immunoSEQ multiplex PCR; TCRdb holds only in-frame clones, not every one. The sample lists fewer than 150,000 clones; approximately 89% were seen once. Sequencing was performed on peripheral blood. The receptors come from a human donor in a cohort sampled during active COVID-19. The CDR3 runs from the conserved cysteine through the conserved F or W. A D gene is named only where the DNA matches it firmly. Size is omitted from some rows. Given values are once, few, many or a class for expanded clones.

>TRBV6-5|12|-|-|TRBJ1-2
CASSRPGGGYTF
TGTGCCAGCAGTCGGCCGGGGGGTGGCTACACCTTC
>TRBV11-2|13|-|-|TRBJ1-2
CASSPGRNYGYTF
TGTGCCAGCAGCCCAGGGAGGAACTATGGCTACACCTTC
>TRBV29-1|13|-|-|TRBJ2-7
CSVGADSPYEQYF
TGCAGCGTTGGGGCGGACAGTCCTTACGAGCAGTACTTC
>TRBV4-1|16|-|-|TRBJ1-2
CASSQDKAEANYGYTF
TGCGCCAGCAGCCAAGATAAGGCGGAAGCTAACTATGGCTACACCTTC
>TRBV4-1|14|-|-|TRBJ2-2
CASSQEGLTGELFF
TGCGCCAGCAGCCAAGAGGGCCTGACCGGGGAGCTGTTTTTT
>TRBV28|13|TRBD1|-|TRBJ1-4
CASSLPGGGKLFF
TGTGCCAGCAGTTTGCCAGGGGGAGGAAAACTGTTTTTT
>TRBV6-5|16|-|-|TRBJ2-7
CASSYSLRGGGYEQYF
TGTGCCAGCAGTTACTCACTTAGAGGGGGGGGCTACGAGCAGTACTTC
>TRBV29-1|9|TRBD1|-|TRBJ1-1
CSVGQEAFF
TGCAGCGTGGGACAGGAAGCTTTCTTT
>TRBV7-6|14|TRBD2|-|TRBJ2-7
CASSLGFGRHEQYF
TGTGCCAGCAGCTTAGGGTTCGGGAGGCACGAGCAGTACTTC
>TRBV30|16|-|few|TRBJ2-2
CAWSIPGLSNTGELFF
TGTGCCTGGAGCATACCCGGACTGTCGAACACCGGGGAGCTGTTTTTT
>TRBV9|13|-|-|TRBJ1-1
CASSLTPNTEAFF
TGTGCCAGCAGCCTGACTCCGAACACTGAAGCTTTCTTT
>TRBV5-1|16|TRBD1|-|TRBJ2-7
CASSILVGTGTYEQYF
TGCGCCAGCAGCATACTGGTCGGGACAGGGACCTACGAGCAGTACTTC
>TRBV5-1|16|-|-|TRBJ2-2
CASSHGEGGGTGELFF
TGCGCCAGCTCCCACGGAGAAGGGGGTGGCACCGGGGAGCTGTTTTTT
>TRBV3-1/TRBV3-2|14|-|-|TRBJ2-2
CASSQDNRAGELFF
TGTGCCAGCAGCCAAGACAACAGGGCCGGGGAGCTGTTTTTT
>TRBV3-1/TRBV3-2|16|TRBD2|-|TRBJ2-1
CASSQVTSGSLDEQFF
TGTGCCAGCAGCCAAGTGACTAGCGGGTCTTTAGATGAGCAGTTCTTC
>TRBV5-1|11|-|-|TRBJ2-5
CASRVAETQYF
TGCGCCAGCAGGGTAGCCGAGACCCAGTACTTC
>TRBV14|16|TRBD1|-|TRBJ1-2
CASSRFGDRGFYGYTF
TGTGCCAGCAGTCGGTTTGGGGACAGGGGTTTCTATGGCTACACCTTC
>TRBV7-2|14|-|-|TRBJ2-2
CASSLVGGSGELFF
TGTGCCAGCAGCTTAGTGGGAGGTTCGGGGGAGCTGTTTTTT
>TRBV10-3|15|-|-|TRBJ1-1
CAISEAHTTWTEAFF
TGTGCCATCAGTGAGGCCCACACAACATGGACTGAAGCTTTCTTT
>TRBV7-9|15|TRBD1|-|TRBJ1-2
CASSRGEGQFYGYTF
TGTGCCAGCAGTCGCGGTGAGGGACAGTTCTATGGCTACACCTTC
>TRBV5-5|14|TRBD1|-|TRBJ1-4
CASSSGQGGEKLFF
TGTGCCAGCAGCTCCGGACAGGGTGGTGAAAAACTGTTTTTT
>TRBV19|14|TRBD1|once|TRBJ1-5
CASNPSGGIQPQHF
TGTGCCAGTAACCCGTCAGGGGGAATTCAGCCCCAGCATTTT
>TRBV27|16|TRBD2|-|TRBJ2-1
CASIHLAGGGYNEQFF
TGTGCCAGCATCCATCTAGCGGGGGGAGGTTACAATGAGCAGTTCTTC
>TRBV27|15|TRBD2|-|TRBJ2-7
CASSLSRIAGYEQYF
TGTGCCAGCAGTTTATCGAGAATAGCGGGTTACGAGCAGTACTTC
>TRBV7-9|17|TRBD1|-|TRBJ1-6
CASSLATGSGYNSPLHF
TGTGCCAGCAGCTTAGCGACAGGGTCTGGCTATAATTCACCCCTCCACTTT
>TRBV7-2|15|TRBD2|-|TRBJ2-5
CASSLVSGGEETQYF
TGTGCCAGCAGCTTGGTTAGCGGGGGGGAGGAGACCCAGTACTTC
>TRBV3-1/TRBV3-2|13|-|-|TRBJ1-4
CASASTTNEKLFF
TGTGCCAGCGCCAGTACAACTAATGAAAAACTGTTTTTT
>TRBV11-2|13|-|few|TRBJ2-7
CATSWTTGGEQYF
TGTGCCACCTCCTGGACTACTGGGGGCGAGCAGTACTTC
>TRBV5-5|15|-|-|TRBJ1-3
CASSLPDSAGNTIYF
TGTGCCAGCAGCTTGCCGGACAGTGCTGGAAACACCATATATTTT
>TRBV25-1|13|-|-|TRBJ1-1
CASSKTGPTEAFF
TGTGCCAGCAGTAAAACAGGGCCCACTGAAGCTTTCTTT
>TRBV3-1/TRBV3-2|16|TRBD2|-|TRBJ2-2
CASSQERLAGTGELFF
TGTGCCAGCAGCCAAGAGCGGCTAGCGGGCACCGGGGAGCTGTTTTTT
>TRBV2|11|-|-|TRBJ2-7
CASRRGYEQYF
TGTGCCAGCCGCAGGGGTTACGAGCAGTACTTC
>TRBV18|13|-|-|TRBJ2-3
CASSRRETDTQYF
TGTGCCAGCTCGAGGCGCGAAACAGATACGCAGTATTTT